The present T cell receptor (beta chain) was sequenced within a study of CD8+CD57+ T cells in acquired aplastic anemia (dated by TCRdb to the late 2010s). Regarding the research as a whole: Extracted DNA from sorted CD4+ and CD8+ cells averaged around 3.3 ug, ranging from about 0.19 to 30 ug. A CD8+CD57+ expansion meant a frequency higher than the mean frequency seen in healthy subjects.

Genomic DNA was used as template for profiling of TCR beta VDJ combinations and CDR3 sequences. An Illumina HiSeq 2000 was the platform used for TCR repertoire sequencing. On the authors' methods: TRBV/TRBJ rearrangement plots, CDR3 size and DJ length profiles, and Simpson's diversity index were used to assess repertoires. The immunodominant clone was defined as the most abundant DNA sequence in deep sequencing data. CDR3 amino acid sequences were checked for sharing across subjects and were also compared against the VDJdb database and published repertoires. The public sequencing data were trimmed at Q25 with fastp and processed into clonotypes with MiXCR by TCRdb, which kept only in-frame beta chains. Here each entry gathers all rows of one CDR3 protein and keeps the most common genes and DNA. These V and J calls derive from TCRdb rather than the authors' analysis. Within this sample are about 200,000 distinct CDR3 sequences, with 65% of them counted one time only. The top ten clones comprise around 60% of the sample.

V sheds 4 bases and J sheds 5 bases, leaving 9 bases between their ends. Inclusive of the bounding cysteine and phenylalanine, the CDR3 is 13 residues long. Only the CDR3 DNA stays, 39 bases, in frame from base 1. CDR1 and CDR2, looked up from the germline V gene, are SQVTM and ANQGSEA. Expansion of CD8+CD57+ cells had been shown by flow cytometry in the patients chosen for sequencing. Severe acquired aplastic anemia was diagnosed in all patients according to International Study of Aplastic Anemia and Agranulocytosis and Camitta criteria. No patient had received any therapy when blood was sampled. In this study, sorted CD4+ and CD8+ T cells from the blood of healthy subjects and of severe aplastic anemia patients had their TCR repertoires deep-sequenced. Patients were enrolled under clinicaltrials.gov protocols 00001620, 01623167, 00001397, 00071045, 00081523 and 00961064 in the USA. Ficoll-Paque density gradient centrifugation was used to isolate peripheral blood mononuclear cells. Before DNA extraction, CD4+ and CD8+ T cells were sorted with FACS or magnetic beads.

Points the paper makes about the study in general: Although 25 to 30 CD8+ CDR3 sequences were shared by patients and controls, these sequences appeared highly expressed in patients and within the immunodominant clones of patients. CD8+ Simpson's diversity did not differ significantly between patients and healthy controls (P=0.060).

This clonotype was seen once. Its antigen is currently not known. Base qualities are not provided; no much larger clone lies one nucleotide away. A single read offers scant evidence. This clonotype was sampled from a human donor with aplastic anemia. This chain is built from TRBV29-1 and TRBJ1-6; no D gene is confidently identified. Source material: sorted CD4+, CD8+, or CD8+CD57+ T cells (not recorded which) from PBMCs. The CDR3 sequence is CSVAAGDNSPLHF. The nucleotides are TGCAGCGTTGCTGCCGGGGATAATTCACCCCTCCACTTT.